This T cell receptor beta chain was captured in a study of blood T cells in healthy people across ages. Next came a second PCR, run for about 6 to 11 cycles, which used a sample-barcoded 5' primer along with a J-beta primer mix. MiXCR, applied by TCRdb to the 5' RACE reads, yields one record per CDR3 protein. The sample holds about 1,400,000 distinct CDR3 sequences, around 39% seen once. The sequence was collected from a woman aged 18-29 years in good health. Sample: blood.

DNA of the CDR3: TGTGCCAGCAGCCTTCAGGGCCCTCCCTACGAGCAGTACTTC. This sequence encodes CASSLQGPPYEQYF. J is TRBJ2-7 and V is TRBV11-2; the D gene is possibly TRBD1 (5 bases). The CDR3 consists of 14 residues. V was clipped by 5 bases and J by 2 bases, with 13 bases between them. CDR1 SGHAT and CDR2 FQNNGV come from the germline V gene.